This T cell receptor (beta chain) was obtained from a study of OX40 agonist ivuxolimab in advanced cancers. Study-level background: At roughly 83% male, the cohort had a mean age of about 60 years, ranging from about 23 to 79. Findings of the study overall: Researchers report that CD8+ T cells had, on average, more expanded clones than CD4+.

The table came from immunoSEQ multiplex PCR; TCRdb's copy has only in-frame clones and leaves some out. The sample holds 90,000 or so clones, roughly nine tenths seen once. CDR3 size: 13 residues. Germline CDR1 is SGHDN and CDR2 is FVKESK. V shed 3 bases and J shed 3 bases, with 9 bases lying between them. Baseline, cycle 4 day 1, and cycle 7 day 1 were the blood sampling points. In the case of this clone: Its matching antigen is unknown.

The chain combines TRBV14 with TRBJ2-7; no firm D call. The TCR sequence derives from an adult with an advanced solid tumor such as melanoma, head and neck, liver or kidney cancer. The material sequenced was CD4+ or CD8+ T cells sorted from blood, taken in a trial of the OX40 agonist ivuxolimab. The CDR3 DNA reads TGTGCCAGCAGCCACGGGTGGGGCTACGAGCAGTACTTC. Its translation: CASSHGWGYEQYF. Full variable domain (missing parts from reference TRBV14 and TRBJ2-7): EAGVTQFPSHSVIEKGQTVTLRCDPISGHDNLYWYRRVMGKEIKFLLHFVKESKQDESGMPNNRFLAERTGGTYSTLKVQPAELEDSGVYFCASSHGWGYEQYFGPGTRLTVT.